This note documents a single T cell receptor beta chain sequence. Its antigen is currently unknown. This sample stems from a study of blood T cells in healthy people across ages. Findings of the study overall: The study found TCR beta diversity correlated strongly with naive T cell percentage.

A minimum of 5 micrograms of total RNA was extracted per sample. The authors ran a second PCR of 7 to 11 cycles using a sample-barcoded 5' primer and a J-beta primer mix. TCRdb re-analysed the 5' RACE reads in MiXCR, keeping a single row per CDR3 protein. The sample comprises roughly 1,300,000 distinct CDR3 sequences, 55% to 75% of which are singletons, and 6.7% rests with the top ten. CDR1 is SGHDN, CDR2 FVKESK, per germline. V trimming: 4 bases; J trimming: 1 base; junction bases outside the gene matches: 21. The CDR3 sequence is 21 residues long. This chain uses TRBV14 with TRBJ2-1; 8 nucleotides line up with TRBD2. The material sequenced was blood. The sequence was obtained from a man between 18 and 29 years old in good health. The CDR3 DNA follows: TGTGCCAGCAGCCCAGATAGGCTCAAGCACCCAATAGCGGGATCCTACAATGAGCAGTTCTTC. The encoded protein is CASSPDRLKHPIAGSYNEQFF.